This T cell receptor beta chain stems from a study of blood T cell repertoires in COVID-19. Profiled with immunoSEQ multiplex PCR; TCRdb holds only in-frame clones, not every one. The sample lists roughly 150,000 clones, 80% seen once, with around 0.62% in the top ten. The CDR3 is made up of 12 amino acids. After removal of 9 bases from V and 6 bases from J, the junction contained 3 bases not matched to a gene. The V and J genes are TRBV12-3 or TRBV12-4 and TRBJ2-4, with 9 bases matching TRBD1. Sequencing was performed on peripheral blood. The sequence came from a man in his sixties with acute or convalescent COVID-19. This CDR3 reads CASGTGTNIQYF. DNA for the CDR3: TGTGCCAGTGGGACAGGGACAAACATTCAGTACTTC.